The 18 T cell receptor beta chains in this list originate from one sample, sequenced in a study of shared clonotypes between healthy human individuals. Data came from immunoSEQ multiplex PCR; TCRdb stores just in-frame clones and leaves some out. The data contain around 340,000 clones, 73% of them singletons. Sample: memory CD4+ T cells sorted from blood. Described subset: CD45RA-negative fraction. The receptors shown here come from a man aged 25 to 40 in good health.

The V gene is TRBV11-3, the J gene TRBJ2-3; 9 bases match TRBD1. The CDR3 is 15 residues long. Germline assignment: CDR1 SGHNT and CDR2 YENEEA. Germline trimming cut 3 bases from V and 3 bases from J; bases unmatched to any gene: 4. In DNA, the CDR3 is TGTGCCAGCAGCTTCGGACAGGGGCGGACAGATACGCAGTATTTT. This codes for CASSFGQGRTDTQYF.

The CDR3 coding sequence is TGTGCCATCAGTGAGTCCCCCAGGGGCAGGGACGAGCAGTACTTC. It codes for CAISESPRGRDEQYF. The chain is built from TRBV10-3 and TRBJ2-7; D is possibly TRBD1 (6 bases). Germline loops: CDR1 ENHRY, CDR2 SYGVKD. The CDR3 contains 15 residues. Trimming removed 0 bases from V and 5 bases from J, with 14 bases in between.

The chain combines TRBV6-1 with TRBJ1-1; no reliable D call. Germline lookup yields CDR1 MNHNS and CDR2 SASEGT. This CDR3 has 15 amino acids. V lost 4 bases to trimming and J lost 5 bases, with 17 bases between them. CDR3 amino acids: CASSVDPHESTEAFF. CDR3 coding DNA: TGTGCCAGCAGTGTGGACCCCCATGAGAGTACTGAAGCTTTCTTT.

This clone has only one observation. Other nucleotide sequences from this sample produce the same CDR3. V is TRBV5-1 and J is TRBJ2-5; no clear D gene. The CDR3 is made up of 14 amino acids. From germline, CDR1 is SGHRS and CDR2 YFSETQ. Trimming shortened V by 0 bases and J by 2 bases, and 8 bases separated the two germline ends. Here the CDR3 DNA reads TGCGCCAGCAGCTTGGGCCAGCCTCAAGAGACCCAGTACTTC. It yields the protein CASSLGQPQETQYF.

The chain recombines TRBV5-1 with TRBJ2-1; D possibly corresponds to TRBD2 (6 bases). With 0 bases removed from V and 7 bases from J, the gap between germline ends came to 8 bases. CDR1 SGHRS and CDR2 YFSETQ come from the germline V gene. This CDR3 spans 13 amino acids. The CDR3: CASSLDLANEQFF. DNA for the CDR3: TGCGCCAGCAGCTTGGATCTAGCGAATGAGCAGTTCTTC.

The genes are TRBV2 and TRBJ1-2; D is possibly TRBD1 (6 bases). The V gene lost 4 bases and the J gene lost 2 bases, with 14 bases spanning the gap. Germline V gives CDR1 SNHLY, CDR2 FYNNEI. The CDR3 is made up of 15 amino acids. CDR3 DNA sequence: TGTGCCAGCAGTGGACAGGTTAGCCCCAACTATGGCTACACCTTC. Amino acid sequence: CASSGQVSPNYGYTF. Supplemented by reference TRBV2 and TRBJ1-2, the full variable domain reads EPEVTQTPSHQVTQMGQEVILRCVPISNHLYFYWYRQILGQKVEFLVSFYNNEISEKSEIFDDQFSVERPDGSNFTLKIRSTKLEDSAMYFCASSGQVSPNYGYTFGSGTRLTVV.

In DNA form, the CDR3 reads TGTGCCAGCAGCTTACGGCGCGGAGTTCAAGCTTTCTTT. Translation: CASSLRRGVQAFF. The genes are TRBV11-1 and TRBJ1-1; D gene unclear. Trimming took off 2 bases at V and 9 bases at J, with 13 bases between the two ends. Per the germline V gene, CDR1 is SGHAT and CDR2 is FQDESV (reference sequence). The CDR3 spans 13 residues.

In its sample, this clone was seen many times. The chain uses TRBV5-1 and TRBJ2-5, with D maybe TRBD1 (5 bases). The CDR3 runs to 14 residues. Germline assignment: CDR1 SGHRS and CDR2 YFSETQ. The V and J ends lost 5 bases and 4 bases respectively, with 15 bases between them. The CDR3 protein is CASSSAGSLETQYF. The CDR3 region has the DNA TGCGCCAGCAGTTCGGCAGGGTCCCTAGAGACCCAGTACTTC.

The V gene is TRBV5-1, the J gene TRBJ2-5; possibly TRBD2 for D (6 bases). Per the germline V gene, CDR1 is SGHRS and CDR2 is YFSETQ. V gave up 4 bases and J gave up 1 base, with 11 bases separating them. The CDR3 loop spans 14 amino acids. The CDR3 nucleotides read TGCGCCAGCAGCAGATCTAGCGCCCAAGAGACCCAGTACTTC. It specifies CASSRSSAQETQYF.

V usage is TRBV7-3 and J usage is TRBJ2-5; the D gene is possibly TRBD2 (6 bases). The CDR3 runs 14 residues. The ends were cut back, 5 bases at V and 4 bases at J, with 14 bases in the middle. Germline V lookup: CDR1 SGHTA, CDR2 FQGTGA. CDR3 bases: TGTGCCAGCAGCCTACTGGGGACTGGAGAGACCCAGTACTTC. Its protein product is CASSLLGTGETQYF.

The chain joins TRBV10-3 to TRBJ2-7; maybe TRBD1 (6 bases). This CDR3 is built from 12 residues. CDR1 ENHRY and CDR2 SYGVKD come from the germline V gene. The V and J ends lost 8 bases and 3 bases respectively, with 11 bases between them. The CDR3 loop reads CAIRDINYEQYF. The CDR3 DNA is TGTGCCATCCGGGACATCAACTACGAGCAGTACTTC.

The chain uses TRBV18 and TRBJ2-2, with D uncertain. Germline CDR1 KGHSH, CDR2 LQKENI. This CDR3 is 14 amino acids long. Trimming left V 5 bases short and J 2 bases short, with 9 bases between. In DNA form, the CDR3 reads TGTGCCAGCTCAACCTCACAAAACACCGGGGAGCTGTTTTTT. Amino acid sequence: CASSTSQNTGELFF.

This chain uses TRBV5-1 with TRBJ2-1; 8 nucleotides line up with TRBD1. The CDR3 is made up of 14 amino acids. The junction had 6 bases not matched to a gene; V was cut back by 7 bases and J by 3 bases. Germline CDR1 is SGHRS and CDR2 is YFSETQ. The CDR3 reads CASQSGGVYNEQFF. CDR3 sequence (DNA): TGCGCCAGCCAATCAGGGGGCGTCTACAATGAGCAGTTCTTC.

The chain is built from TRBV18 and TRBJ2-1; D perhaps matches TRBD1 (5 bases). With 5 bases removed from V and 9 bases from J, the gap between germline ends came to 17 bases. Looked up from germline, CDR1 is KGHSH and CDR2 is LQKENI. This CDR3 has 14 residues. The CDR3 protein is CASSSLGARGEQFF. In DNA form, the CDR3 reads TGTGCCAGCTCATCTCTAGGGGCTCGAGGTGAGCAGTTCTTC. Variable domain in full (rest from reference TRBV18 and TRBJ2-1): NAGVMQNPRHLVRRRGQEARLRCSPMKGHSHVYWYRQLPEEGLKFMVYLQKENIIDESGMPKERFSAEFPKEGPSILRIQQVVRGDSAAYFCASSSLGARGEQFFGPGTRLTVL.

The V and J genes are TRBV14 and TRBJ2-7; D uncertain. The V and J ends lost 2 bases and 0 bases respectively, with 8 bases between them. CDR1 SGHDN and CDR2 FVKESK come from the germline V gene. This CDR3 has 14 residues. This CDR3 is CASSQNANSYEQYF. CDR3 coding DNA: TGTGCCAGCAGCCAAAACGCGAACTCCTACGAGCAGTACTTC.

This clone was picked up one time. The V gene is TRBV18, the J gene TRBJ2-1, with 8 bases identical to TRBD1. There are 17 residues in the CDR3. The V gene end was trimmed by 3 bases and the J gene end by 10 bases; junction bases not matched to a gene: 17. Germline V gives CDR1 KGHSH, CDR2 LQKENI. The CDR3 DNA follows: TGTGCCAGCTCACCCCTACGACAGGGGTGGGCGGATTCGGAGCAGTTCTTC. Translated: CASSPLRQGWADSEQFF.

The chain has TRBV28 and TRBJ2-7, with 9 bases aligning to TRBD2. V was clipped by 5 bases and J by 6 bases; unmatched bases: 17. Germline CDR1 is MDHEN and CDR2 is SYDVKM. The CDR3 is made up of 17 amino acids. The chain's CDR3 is CASSPPSLAGAWGEQYF. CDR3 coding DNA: TGTGCCAGCAGTCCACCCTCTTTAGCGGGAGCTTGGGGCGAGCAGTACTTC.

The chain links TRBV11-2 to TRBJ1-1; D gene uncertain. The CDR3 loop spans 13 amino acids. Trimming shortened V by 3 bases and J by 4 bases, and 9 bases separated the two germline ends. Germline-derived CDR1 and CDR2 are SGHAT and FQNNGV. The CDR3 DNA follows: TGTGCCAGCAGCTTGGCGTTTGGCACTGAAGCTTTCTTT. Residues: CASSLAFGTEAFF.